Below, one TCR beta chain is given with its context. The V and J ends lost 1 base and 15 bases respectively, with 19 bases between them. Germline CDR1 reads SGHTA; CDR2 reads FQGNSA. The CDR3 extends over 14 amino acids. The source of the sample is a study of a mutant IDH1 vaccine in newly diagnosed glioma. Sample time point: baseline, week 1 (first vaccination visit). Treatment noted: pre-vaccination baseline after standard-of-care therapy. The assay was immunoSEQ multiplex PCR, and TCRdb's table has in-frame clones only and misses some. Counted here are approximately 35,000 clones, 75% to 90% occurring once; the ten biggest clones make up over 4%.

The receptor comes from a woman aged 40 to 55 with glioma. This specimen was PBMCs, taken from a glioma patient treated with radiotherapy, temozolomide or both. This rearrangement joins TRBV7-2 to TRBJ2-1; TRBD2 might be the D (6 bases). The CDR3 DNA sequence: TGTGCCAGCAGCTTAGAGACTAGAACTCCTCGTGCGTTCTTC. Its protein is CASSLETRTPRAFF. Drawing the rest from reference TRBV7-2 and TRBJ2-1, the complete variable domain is GAGVSQSPSNKVTEKGKDVELRCDPISGHTALYWYRQSLGQGLEFLIYFQGNSAPDKSGLPSDRFSAERTGGSVSTLTIQRTQQEDSAVYLCASSLETRTPRAFFGPGTRLTVL.